The present entry profiles one T cell receptor (beta chain) with its context. Its antigen remains unknown. This sample was taken from a study of CD8 T cells in ankylosing spondylitis. General observations from the study: Seemingly distinctive of ankylosing spondylitis blood was a TCR beta motif formed by eight highly homologous variants. Reportedly, disease-linked clones are significantly enriched in ankylosing spondylitis patients' matched synovial fluid. Disease-linked clones were found to be CD8+ and relatively rare in peripheral blood.

Making the TCR beta libraries involved quantitative 5'-RACE with molecular barcodes. TCRdb analysed the 5' RACE reads with MiXCR anew, one entry per CDR3 protein. The profile shows about 90,000 distinct CDR3 sequences, around 30% of them singletons. Germline V gene lookup returns CDR1 DFQATT and CDR2 SNEGSKA (reference sequence). V lost 5 bases to trimming and J lost 0 bases, with 17 bases between them. This CDR3 has 16 residues. The sample was blood, either unsorted or a sorted T cell fraction (not recorded which). The rearrangement links TRBV20-1 to TRBJ2-1; the D call may be TRBD1 or TRBD2 (6 bases each). The sequence was obtained from a male donor with ankylosing spondylitis or in good health (not recorded which). CDR3 nucleotides: TGCAGTGCTTCAGGGGTGCTAGCGAGCTCCTACAATGAGCAGTTCTTC. This codes for CSASGVLASSYNEQFF.